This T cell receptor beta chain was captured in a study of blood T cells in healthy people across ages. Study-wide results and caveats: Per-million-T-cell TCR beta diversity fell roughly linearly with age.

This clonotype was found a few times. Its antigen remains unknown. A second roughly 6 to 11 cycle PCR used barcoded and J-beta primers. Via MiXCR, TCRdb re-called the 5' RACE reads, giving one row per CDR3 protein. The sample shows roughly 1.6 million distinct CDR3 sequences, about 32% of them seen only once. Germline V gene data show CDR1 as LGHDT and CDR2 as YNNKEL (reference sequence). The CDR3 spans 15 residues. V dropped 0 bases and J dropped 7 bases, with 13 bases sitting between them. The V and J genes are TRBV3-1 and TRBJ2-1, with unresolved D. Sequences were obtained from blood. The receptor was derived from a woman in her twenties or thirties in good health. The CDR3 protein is CASSQETGRRNEQFF. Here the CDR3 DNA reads TGTGCCAGCAGCCAAGAGACGGGTAGGCGGAATGAGCAGTTCTTC.